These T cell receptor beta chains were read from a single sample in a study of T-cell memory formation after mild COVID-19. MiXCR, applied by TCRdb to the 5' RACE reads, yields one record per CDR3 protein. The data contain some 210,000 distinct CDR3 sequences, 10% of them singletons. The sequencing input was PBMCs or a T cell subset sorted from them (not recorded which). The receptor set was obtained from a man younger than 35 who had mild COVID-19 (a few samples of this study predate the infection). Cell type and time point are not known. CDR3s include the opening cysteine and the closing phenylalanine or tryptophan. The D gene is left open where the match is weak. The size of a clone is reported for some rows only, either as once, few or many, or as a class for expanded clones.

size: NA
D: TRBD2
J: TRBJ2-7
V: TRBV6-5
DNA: TGTGCCAGCAGTCCTCGCGGGGGGGCTTACGAGCAGTACTTC
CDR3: CASSPRGGAYEQYF

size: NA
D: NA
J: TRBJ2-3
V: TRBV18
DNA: TGTGCCAGCTCACGCCTGGGGGAAACAGATACGCAGTATTTT
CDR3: CASSRLGETDTQYF

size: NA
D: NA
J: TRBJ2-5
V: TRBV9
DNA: TGTGCCAGCAGCGTAAGGGGGGACGAAGAGACCCAGTACTTC
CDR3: CASSVRGDEETQYF

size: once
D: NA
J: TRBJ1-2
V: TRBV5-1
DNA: TGCGCCAGCAGCTTGTATCAGGGTGACTATGGCTACACCTTC
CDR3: CASSLYQGDYGYTF

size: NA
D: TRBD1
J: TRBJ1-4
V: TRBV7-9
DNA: TGTGCCAGCAGCTCCACAGACAGGGCGCACGAAAAACTGTTTTTT
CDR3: CASSSTDRAHEKLFF

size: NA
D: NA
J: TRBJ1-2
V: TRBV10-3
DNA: TGTGCCATCAGTGAGTCGGCAGGGTACTATGGCTACACCTTC
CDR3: CAISESAGYYGYTF

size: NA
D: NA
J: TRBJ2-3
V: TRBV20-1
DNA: TGCAGTGCTAGATTAGGAGTGACAGATACGCAGTATTTT
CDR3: CSARLGVTDTQYF

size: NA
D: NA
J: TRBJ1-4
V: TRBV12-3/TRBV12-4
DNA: TGTGCCAGCAGTTTTTGGGCAGGGACGAATGAAAAACTGTTTTTT
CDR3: CASSFWAGTNEKLFF

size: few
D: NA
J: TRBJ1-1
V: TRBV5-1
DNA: TGCGCCAGCAGCCCCGCGGTCGGGAGTGGGGGTGTCACTGAAGCTTTCTTT
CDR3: CASSPAVGSGGVTEAFF

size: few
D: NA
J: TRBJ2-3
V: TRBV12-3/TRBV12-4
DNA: TGTGCCAGCACCTACGGGAGCCCAGATACGCAGTATTTT
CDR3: CASTYGSPDTQYF

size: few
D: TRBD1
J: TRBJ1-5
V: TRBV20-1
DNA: TGCAGTGCTAGAGATGTGTCGGGACAGGGGGTAAATCAGCCCCAGCATTTT
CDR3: CSARDVSGQGVNQPQHF

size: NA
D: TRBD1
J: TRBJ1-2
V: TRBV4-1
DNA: TGCGCCAGCAGCGGAGGGACAGGGGACAACACCTTC
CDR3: CASSGGTGDNTF

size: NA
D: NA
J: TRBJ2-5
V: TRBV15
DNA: TGTGCCACCAGCAGAGATCGGATACTCCAAGAGACCCAGTACTTC
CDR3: CATSRDRILQETQYF

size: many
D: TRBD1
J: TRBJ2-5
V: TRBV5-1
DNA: TGCGCCAGCAGCCCCGCAGGACAGGGCCAAGAGACCCAGTACTTC
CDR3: CASSPAGQGQETQYF

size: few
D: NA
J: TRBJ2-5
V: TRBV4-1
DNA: TGCGCCAGCAGCCAAGATCCCCCCAGGGGTAAAGAGACCCAGTACTTC
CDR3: CASSQDPPRGKETQYF

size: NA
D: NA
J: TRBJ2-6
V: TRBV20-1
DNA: TGCAGTGCTGACATCAGCTCTGGGGCCAACGTCCTGACTTTC
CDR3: CSADISSGANVLTF

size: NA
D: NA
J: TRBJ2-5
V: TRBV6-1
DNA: TGTGCCAGCAGTGAGGTCTCGGGGGGCGCGGAGCAAGAGACCCAGTACTTC
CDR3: CASSEVSGGAEQETQYF

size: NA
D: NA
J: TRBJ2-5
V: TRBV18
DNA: TGTGCCAGCTCACCACTCGTGGGGCGGCGAGAGACCCAGTACTTC
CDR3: CASSPLVGRRETQYF

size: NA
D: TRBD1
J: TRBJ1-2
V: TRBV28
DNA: TGTGCCAGCACCGAGGGACAGGATGTCGGCTACACCTTC
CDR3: CASTEGQDVGYTF

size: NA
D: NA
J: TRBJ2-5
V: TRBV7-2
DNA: TGTGCCAGCAGCTTACCGGGACAAAAAGAGACCCAGTACTTC
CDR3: CASSLPGQKETQYF

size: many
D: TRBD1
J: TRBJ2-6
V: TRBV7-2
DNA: TGTGCCAGCAGCTCCATGAGGGGGGACAGGGAGTCTGGGGCCAACGTCCTGACTTTC
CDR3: CASSSMRGDRESGANVLTF

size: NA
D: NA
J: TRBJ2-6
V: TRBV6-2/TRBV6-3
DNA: TGTGCCAGCAGACGCTCATGGGATCCCAACTCTGGGGCCAACGTCCTGACTTTC
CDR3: CASRRSWDPNSGANVLTF

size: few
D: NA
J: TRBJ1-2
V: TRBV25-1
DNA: TGTGCCAGCAGTGAATTCGATGGCTACACCTTC
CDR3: CASSEFDGYTF

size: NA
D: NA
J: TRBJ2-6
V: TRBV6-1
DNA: TGTGCCAGCAGAACACAGGGAATACGCTCTGGGGCCAACGTCCTGACTTTC
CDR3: CASRTQGIRSGANVLTF

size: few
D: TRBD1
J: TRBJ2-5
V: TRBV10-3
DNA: TGTGCCATCAGTGACAGGGGGATCGAGACCCAGTACTTC
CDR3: CAISDRGIETQYF

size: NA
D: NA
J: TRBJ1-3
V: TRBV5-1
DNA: TGCGCCAGCAGCTTGGCGGGGACGTCTCGCTCTGGAAACACCATATATTTT
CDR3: CASSLAGTSRSGNTIYF

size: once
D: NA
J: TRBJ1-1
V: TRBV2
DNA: TGTGCCAGCAGTGAAGCGGGTGAAGCTTTCTTT
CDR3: CASSEAGEAFF

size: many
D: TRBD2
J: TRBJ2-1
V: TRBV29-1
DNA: TGCAGCGCGTTAAGCGGGATAGATGAGCAGTTCTTC
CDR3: CSALSGIDEQFF

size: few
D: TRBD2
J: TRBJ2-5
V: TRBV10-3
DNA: TGTGCCATCAACTCAGCGGGGGGCAGGAAAGAGACCCAGTACTTC
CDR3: CAINSAGGRKETQYF

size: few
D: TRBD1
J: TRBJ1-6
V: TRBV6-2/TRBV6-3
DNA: TGTGCCAGCAGTTCAAGGTCCGGGACAGGGAATTCACCCCTCCACTTT
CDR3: CASSSRSGTGNSPLHF

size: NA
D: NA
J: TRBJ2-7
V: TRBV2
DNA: TGTGCCAGCAGTGAACGGACGAGCTCCTACGAGCAGTACTTC
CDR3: CASSERTSSYEQYF

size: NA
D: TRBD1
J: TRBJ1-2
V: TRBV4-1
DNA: TGCGCCAGCAGCCAAGGCCGGGGGACAGGGGACTATGGCTACACCTTC
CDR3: CASSQGRGTGDYGYTF

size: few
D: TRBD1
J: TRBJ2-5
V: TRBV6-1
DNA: TGTGCCAGCAGTGCCCGGGACAGGGGGCTGACCCAGTACTTC
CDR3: CASSARDRGLTQYF

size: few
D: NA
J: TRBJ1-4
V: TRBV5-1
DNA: TGCGCCAGCAGCTTAGACATCGGGGATGAAAAACTGTTTTTT
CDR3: CASSLDIGDEKLFF

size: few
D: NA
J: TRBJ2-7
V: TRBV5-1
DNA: TGCGCCAGCAGCTTGGCCCCTCTGGACTACGAGCAGTACTTC
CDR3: CASSLAPLDYEQYF

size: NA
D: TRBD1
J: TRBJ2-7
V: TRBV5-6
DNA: TGTGCCAGCAGCCGCGCGACAGGGGCCTACGAGCAGTACTTC
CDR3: CASSRATGAYEQYF

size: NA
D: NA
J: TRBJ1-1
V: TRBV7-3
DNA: TGTGCCAGCAGCCCCACAGGGATACTTGAGAACACTGAAGCTTTCTTT
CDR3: CASSPTGILENTEAFF

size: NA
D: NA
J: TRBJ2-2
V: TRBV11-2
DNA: TGTGCCAGCAGCCAGGGGGGCGGGGGAAAATGGACCGGGGAGCTGTTTTTT
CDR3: CASSQGGGGKWTGELFF

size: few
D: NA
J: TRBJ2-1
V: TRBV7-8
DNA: TGTGCCAGCAGCTTAAAGAGCTCCTACAATGAGCAGTTCTTC
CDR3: CASSLKSSYNEQFF

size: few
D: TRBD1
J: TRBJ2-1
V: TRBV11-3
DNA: TGTGCCAGCAGGAGGAGACCACAGGGGTGGCACAATGAGCAGTTCTTC
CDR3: CASRRRPQGWHNEQFF

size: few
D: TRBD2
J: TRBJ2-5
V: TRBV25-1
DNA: TGTGCCAGTAGCGTTGGGACTAGCGGGGGGACCCCCTTGTGGGGAGAGACCCAGTACTTC
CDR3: CASSVGTSGGTPLWGETQYF

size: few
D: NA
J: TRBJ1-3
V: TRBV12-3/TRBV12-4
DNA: TGTGCCAGCAGATCAGGGACTGGGCCTGGAAACACCATATATTTT
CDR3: CASRSGTGPGNTIYF